This T cell receptor beta chain was found in a study of blood T cell repertoires in COVID-19. Study-wide context: Material from acute and convalescent COVID-19 was sourced from the United States, Italy and Spain. PBMCs, B-cell-depleted T cells, or T cells were the source of the cDNA or gDNA that made up the material.

The CDR3 is 15 residues long. From germline, CDR1 is MNHEY and CDR2 SVGAGI. V gave up 6 bases and J gave up 5 bases; unmatched junction bases: 6. Data came from immunoSEQ multiplex PCR; TCRdb stores just in-frame clones and leaves some out. The profile covers under 150,000 clones, with more than 90% appearing a single time and roughly 3.7% taken by the ten largest. Sequencing input: peripheral blood. This sequence originates from a man in his fifties with active COVID-19. The rearrangement joins TRBV6-5 to TRBJ2-5, with TRBD2 identical over 13 bases. The CDR3 region is CASRRLAGGPETQYF. The CDR3 coding sequence is TGTGCCAGCAGACGACTAGCGGGGGGACCGGAGACCCAGTACTTC.